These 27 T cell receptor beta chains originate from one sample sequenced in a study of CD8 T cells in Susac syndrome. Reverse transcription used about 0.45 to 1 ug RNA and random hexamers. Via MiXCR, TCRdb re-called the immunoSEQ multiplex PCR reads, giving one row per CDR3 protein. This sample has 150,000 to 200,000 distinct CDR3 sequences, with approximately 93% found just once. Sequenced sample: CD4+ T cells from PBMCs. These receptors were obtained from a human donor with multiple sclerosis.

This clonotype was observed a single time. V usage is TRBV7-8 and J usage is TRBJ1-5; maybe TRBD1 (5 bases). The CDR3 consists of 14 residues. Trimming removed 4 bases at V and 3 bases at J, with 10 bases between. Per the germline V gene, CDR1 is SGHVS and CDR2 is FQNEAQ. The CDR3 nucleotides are TGTGCCAGCAGCTCCAGGGACTACAATCAGCCCCAGCATTTT. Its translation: CASSSRDYNQPQHF.

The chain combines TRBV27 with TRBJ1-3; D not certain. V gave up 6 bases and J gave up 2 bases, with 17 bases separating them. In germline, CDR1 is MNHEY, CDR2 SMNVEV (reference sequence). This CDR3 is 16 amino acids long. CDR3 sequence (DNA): TGTGCCAGCAGCCCCTCAATCAGTGTTGCTGGAAACACCATATATTTT. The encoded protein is CASSPSISVAGNTIYF.

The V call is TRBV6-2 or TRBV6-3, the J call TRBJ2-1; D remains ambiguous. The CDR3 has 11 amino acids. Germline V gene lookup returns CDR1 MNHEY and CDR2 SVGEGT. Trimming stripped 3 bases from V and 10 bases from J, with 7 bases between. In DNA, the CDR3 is TGTGCCAGCAGTTATAGAAGGGAGCAGTTCTTC. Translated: CASSYRREQFF.

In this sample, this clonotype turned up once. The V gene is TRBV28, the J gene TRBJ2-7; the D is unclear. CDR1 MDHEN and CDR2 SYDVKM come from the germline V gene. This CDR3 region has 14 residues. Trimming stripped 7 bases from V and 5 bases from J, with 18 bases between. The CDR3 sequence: CASTSTTGRNEQYF. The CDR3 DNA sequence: TGTGCCAGCACCTCCACGACCGGCCGCAACGAGCAGTACTTC.

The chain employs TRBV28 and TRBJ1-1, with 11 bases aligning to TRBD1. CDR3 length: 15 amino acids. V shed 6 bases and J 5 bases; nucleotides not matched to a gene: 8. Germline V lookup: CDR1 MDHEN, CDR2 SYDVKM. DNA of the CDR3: TGTGCCAGCAGGGAGGACAGGGGGCAATATACTGAAGCTTTCTTT. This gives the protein CASREDRGQYTEAFF.

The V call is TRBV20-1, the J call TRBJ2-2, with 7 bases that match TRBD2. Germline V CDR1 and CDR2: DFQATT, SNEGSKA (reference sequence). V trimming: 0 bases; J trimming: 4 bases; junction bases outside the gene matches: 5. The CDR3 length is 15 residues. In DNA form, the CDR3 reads TGCAGTGCTAGAGAGGCGGCTAGCGGCACCGGGGAGCTGTTTTTT. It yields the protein CSAREAASGTGELFF.

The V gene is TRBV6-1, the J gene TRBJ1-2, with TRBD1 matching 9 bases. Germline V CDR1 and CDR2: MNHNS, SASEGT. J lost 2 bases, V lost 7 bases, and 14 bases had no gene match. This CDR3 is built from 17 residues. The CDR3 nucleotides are TGTGCCAGCACCAAGATCGGACAGGGGAAACTAAACTATGGCTACACCTTC. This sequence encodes CASTKIGQGKLNYGYTF.

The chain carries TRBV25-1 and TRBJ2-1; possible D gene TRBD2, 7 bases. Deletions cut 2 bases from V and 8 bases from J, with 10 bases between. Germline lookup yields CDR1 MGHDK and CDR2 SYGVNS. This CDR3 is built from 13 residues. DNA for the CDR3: TGTGCCAGCAGTGAAGTCGGGGGGCATGAGCAGTTCTTC. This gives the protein CASSEVGGHEQFF.

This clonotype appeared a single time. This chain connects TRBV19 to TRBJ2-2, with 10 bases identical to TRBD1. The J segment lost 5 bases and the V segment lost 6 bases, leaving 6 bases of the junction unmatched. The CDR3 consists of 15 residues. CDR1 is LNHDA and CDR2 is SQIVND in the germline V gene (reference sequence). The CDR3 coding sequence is TGTGCCAGTAGCCCGGGACAGGGGAGTACCGGGGAGCTGTTTTTT. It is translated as CASSPGQGSTGELFF.

CDR3 in DNA: TGTGCCAGCAGCTCAGACCAGGGCTACTATGGCTACACCTTC. Translation gives CASSSDQGYYGYTF. The rearrangement joins TRBV5-6 to TRBJ1-2; D might be TRBD1 (5 bases). CDR3 size: 14 residues. In germline, CDR1 is SGHDT, CDR2 YYEEEE. Trimming removed 3 bases at V and 3 bases at J, with 12 bases between. The variable domain in full, with the rest retrieved from reference TRBV5-6 and TRBJ1-2, is DAGVTQSPTHLIKTRGQQVTLRCSPKSGHDTVSWYQQALGQGPQFIFQYYEEEERQRGNFPDRFSGHQFPNYSSELNVNALLLGDSALYLCASSSDQGYYGYTFGSGTRLTVV.

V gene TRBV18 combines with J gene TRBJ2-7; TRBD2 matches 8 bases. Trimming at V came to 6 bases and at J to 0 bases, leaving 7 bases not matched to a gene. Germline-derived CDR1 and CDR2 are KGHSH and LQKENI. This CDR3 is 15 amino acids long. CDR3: CASSGGAGSSYEQYF. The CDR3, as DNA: TGTGCCAGCTCCGGGGGGGCAGGAAGCTCCTACGAGCAGTACTTC.

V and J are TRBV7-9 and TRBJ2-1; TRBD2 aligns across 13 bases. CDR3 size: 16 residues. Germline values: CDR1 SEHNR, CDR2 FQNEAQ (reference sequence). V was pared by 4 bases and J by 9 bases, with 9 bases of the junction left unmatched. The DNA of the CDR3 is TGTGCCAGCAGCTCGAAACTAGCGGGGGGGCCTGTTGAGCAGTTCTTC. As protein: CASSSKLAGGPVEQFF.

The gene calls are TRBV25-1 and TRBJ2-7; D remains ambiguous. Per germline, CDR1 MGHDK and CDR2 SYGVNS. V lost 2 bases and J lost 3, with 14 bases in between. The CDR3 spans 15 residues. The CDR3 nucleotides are TGTGCCAGCAGTGAAACGGGCGGAGTTAGCTACGAGCAGTACTTC. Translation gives CASSETGGVSYEQYF.

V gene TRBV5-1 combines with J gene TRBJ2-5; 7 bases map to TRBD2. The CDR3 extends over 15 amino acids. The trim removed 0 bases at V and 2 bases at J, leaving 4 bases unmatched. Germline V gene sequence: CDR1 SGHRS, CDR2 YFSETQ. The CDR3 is CASSLAVAGQETQYF. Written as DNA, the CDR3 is TGCGCCAGCAGCTTGGCGGTAGCGGGTCAAGAGACCCAGTACTTC.

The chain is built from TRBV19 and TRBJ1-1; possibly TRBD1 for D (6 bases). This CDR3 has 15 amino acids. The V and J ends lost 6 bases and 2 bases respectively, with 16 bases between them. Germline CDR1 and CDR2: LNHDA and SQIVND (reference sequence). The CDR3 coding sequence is TGTGCCAGTAGGGGGGCTGGGGTGGGAAACACTGAAGCTTTCTTT. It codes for CASRGAGVGNTEAFF.

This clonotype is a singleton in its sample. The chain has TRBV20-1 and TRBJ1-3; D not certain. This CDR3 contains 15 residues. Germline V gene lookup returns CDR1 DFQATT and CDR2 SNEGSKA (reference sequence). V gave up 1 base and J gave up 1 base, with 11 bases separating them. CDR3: CSARGPPSSGNTIYF. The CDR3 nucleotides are TGCAGTGCTAGAGGGCCACCCAGTTCTGGAAACACCATATATTTT.

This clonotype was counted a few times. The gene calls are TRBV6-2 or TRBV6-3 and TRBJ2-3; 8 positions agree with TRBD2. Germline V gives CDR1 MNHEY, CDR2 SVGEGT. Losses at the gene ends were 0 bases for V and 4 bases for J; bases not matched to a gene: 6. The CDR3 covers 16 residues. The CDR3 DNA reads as TGTGCCAGCAGTTACTCAACTAGCGGAGAATCAGATACGCAGTATTTT. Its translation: CASSYSTSGESDTQYF.

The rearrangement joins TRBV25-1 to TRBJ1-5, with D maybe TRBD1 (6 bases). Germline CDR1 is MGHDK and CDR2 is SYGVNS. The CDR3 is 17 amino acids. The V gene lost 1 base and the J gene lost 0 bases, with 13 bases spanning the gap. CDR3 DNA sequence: TGTGCCAGCAGTGAATTGTGGGACAATGGTAGCAATCAGCCCCAGCATTTT. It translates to CASSELWDNGSNQPQHF.

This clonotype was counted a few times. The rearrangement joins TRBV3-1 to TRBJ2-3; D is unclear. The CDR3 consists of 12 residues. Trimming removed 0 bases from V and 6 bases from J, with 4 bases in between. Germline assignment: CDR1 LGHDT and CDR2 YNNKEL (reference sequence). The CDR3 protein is CASSQESDTQYF. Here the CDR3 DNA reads TGTGCCAGCAGCCAAGAGTCGGATACGCAGTATTTT.

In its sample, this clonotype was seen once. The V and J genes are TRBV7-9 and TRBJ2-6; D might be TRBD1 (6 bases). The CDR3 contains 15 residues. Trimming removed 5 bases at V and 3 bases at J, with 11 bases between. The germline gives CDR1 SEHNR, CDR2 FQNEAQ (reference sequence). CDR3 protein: CASSDTGFGANVLTF. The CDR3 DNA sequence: TGTGCCAGCAGCGACACAGGGTTTGGGGCCAACGTCCTGACTTTC. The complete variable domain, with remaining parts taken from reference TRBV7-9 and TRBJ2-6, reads DTGVSQNPRHKITKRGQNVTFRCDPISEHNRLYWYRQTLGQGPEFLTYFQNEAQLEKSRLLSDRFSAERPKGSFSTLEIQRTEQGDSAMYLCASSDTGFGANVLTFGAGSRLTVL.

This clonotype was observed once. Here the CDR3 DNA reads TGCGCCAGCAGCCCTCGGGGGCTGGTGGTCTACGAGCAGTACTTC. Translating gives CASSPRGLVVYEQYF. The rearrangement uses TRBV5-1 and TRBJ2-7; D might be TRBD1 or TRBD2, each matching 6 bases. The CDR3 has 15 residues. V lost 4 bases, J lost 3 bases, and 17 bases lay in between. The germline gives CDR1 SGHRS, CDR2 YFSETQ.

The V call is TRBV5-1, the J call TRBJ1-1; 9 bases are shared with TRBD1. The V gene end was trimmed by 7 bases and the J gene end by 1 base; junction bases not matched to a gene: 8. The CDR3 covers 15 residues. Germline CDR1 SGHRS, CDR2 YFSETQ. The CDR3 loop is CASFGQGPTNTEAFF. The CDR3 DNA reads TGCGCCAGCTTCGGACAGGGGCCTACGAACACTGAAGCTTTCTTT.

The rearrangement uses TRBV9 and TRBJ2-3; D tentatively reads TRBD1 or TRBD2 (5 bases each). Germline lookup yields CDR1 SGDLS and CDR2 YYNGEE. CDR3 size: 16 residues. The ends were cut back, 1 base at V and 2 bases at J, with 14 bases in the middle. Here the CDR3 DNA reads TGTGCCAGCAGCGTAAAAGGTGGAGGACACACAGATACGCAGTATTTT. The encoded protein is CASSVKGGGHTDTQYF.

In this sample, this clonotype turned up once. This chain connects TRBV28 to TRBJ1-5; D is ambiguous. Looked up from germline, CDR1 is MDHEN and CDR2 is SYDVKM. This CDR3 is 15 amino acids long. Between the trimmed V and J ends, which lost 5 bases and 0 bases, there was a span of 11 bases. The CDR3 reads CASSRYANSNQPQHF. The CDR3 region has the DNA TGTGCCAGCAGTAGATACGCAAATAGCAATCAGCCCCAGCATTTT.

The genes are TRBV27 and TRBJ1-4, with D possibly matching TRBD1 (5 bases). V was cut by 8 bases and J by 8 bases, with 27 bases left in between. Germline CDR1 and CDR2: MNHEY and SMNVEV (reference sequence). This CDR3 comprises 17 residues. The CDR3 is CASRSLSGNAYREKLFF. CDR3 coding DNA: TGTGCCAGCCGATCCCTTTCAGGGAATGCGTATCGGGAAAAACTGTTTTTT.

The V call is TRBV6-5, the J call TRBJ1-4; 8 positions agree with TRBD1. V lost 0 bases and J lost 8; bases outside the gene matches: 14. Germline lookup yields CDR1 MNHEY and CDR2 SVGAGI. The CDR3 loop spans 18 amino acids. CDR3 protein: CASSYSKIGGQGDEKLFF. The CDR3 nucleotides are TGTGCCAGCAGTTACTCGAAAATCGGTGGACAGGGAGACGAAAAACTGTTTTTT.

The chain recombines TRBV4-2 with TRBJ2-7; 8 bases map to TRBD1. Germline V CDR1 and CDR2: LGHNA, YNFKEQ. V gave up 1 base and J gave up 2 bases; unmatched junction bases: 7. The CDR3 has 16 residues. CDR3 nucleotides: TGTGCCAGCAGCCAAGGGACAGGGCCGACCACCTACGAGCAGTACTTC. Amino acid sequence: CASSQGTGPTTYEQYF.